Shown below are 30 T cell receptor beta chains from a single sample sequenced in a study of cytomegalovirus exposure and HLA in healthy donors. In the PCR, 60 Vbeta and 13 Jbeta primers were used. The protocol was immunoSEQ multiplex PCR, while the TCRdb copy is restricted to in-frame clones and leaves out a portion. The sample holds about 180,000 clones; about 78% are singletons and the top ten take 4.5% to 6%. The sample was PBMCs. The receptors stem from a man between 35 and 55 years old in good health and CMV-seronegative.

The V and J genes are TRBV9 and TRBJ1-1; 8 bases agree with TRBD1. The CDR3 spans 14 residues. The J segment lost 5 bases and the V segment lost 5 bases, leaving 8 bases of the junction unmatched. Germline V lookup: CDR1 SGDLS, CDR2 YYNGEE. The chain's CDR3 is CASSVNRGGTEAFF. The CDR3 DNA reads TGTGCCAGCAGTGTAAACAGGGGGGGGACTGAAGCTTTCTTT.

The rearrangement links TRBV6-6 to TRBJ1-5; 12 bases line up with TRBD1. The V gene end was trimmed by 5 bases and the J gene end by 6 bases; junction bases not matched to a gene: 8. Germline V gene sequence: CDR1 MNHNY, CDR2 SVGAGI (reference sequence). The CDR3 is 16 amino acids. The DNA for the CDR3 is TGTGCCAGCAGTCGCCGGGACAGGGGGCATAGTCAGCCCCAGCATTTT. This encodes CASSRRDRGHSQPQHF.

J is TRBJ1-4 and V is TRBV5-1, with D possibly TRBD1 on 5 matching bases. Germline V gives CDR1 SGHRS, CDR2 YFSETQ. Trimming took 0 bases from V and 8 from J, leaving 14 bases between them. The CDR3 runs 15 residues. The CDR3 reads CASSLGLRDGEKLFF. CDR3 nucleotide sequence: TGCGCCAGCAGCTTGGGTCTCAGGGATGGGGAAAAACTGTTTTTT.

The rearrangement links TRBV30 to TRBJ2-1; possible D gene TRBD1, 6 bases. CDR3 size: 13 residues. The ends were cut back, 0 bases at V and 9 bases at J, with 12 bases in the middle. Per germline, CDR1 GTSNPN and CDR2 SVGIG (reference sequence). The CDR3 DNA reads as TGTGCCTGGAGTGTACAGGGTTGGGTTGAGCAGTTCTTC. It encodes CAWSVQGWVEQFF.

This chain links TRBV13 with TRBJ2-7; possibly TRBD2 for D (5 bases). V lost 6 bases and J lost 2, with 17 bases in between. Germline values: CDR1 PRHDT, CDR2 FYEKMQ (reference sequence). There are 15 residues in the CDR3. CDR3 region: CASSLKGRRPYEQYF. The DNA of the CDR3 is TGTGCCAGCAGTTTAAAGGGCAGGAGGCCCTACGAGCAGTACTTC.

Regarding this clone: One junction end disagrees with the germline gene, perhaps due to a read error. The chain couples TRBV7-9 to TRBJ2-1; 11 bases are a match to TRBD2. Germline V gene lookup returns CDR1 SEHNR and CDR2 FQNEAQ (reference sequence). The length of the CDR3 is 16 residues. The CDR3 is CSSSVATSGSFNEQFF. The CDR3 DNA follows: TGTTCCAGCAGCGTCGCTACTAGCGGGAGTTTTAATGAGCAGTTCTTC.

The rearrangement uses TRBV27 and TRBJ2-5; 7 bases agree with TRBD1. The CDR3 runs 15 residues. The V gene end was trimmed by 4 bases and the J gene end by 7 bases; junction bases not matched to a gene: 12. From germline, CDR1 is MNHEY and CDR2 SMNVEV (reference sequence). The CDR3 spells CASSWGTPKGATQYF. In DNA form, the CDR3 reads TGTGCCAGCAGTTGGGGGACCCCCAAGGGGGCGACCCAGTACTTC.

This clone was counted only a few times. The V call is TRBV2, the J call TRBJ1-5; D perhaps matches TRBD1 (6 bases). Germline-derived CDR1 and CDR2 are SNHLY and FYNNEI. The CDR3 is made up of 15 amino acids. Trimming removed 0 bases at V and 3 bases at J, with 9 bases between. The CDR3 region has the DNA TGTGCCAGCAGTGAAGCGCAGGGGTACAATCAGCCCCAGCATTTT. This gives the protein CASSEAQGYNQPQHF. Filled out from reference TRBV2 and TRBJ1-5, the complete variable domain reads EPEVTQTPSHQVTQMGQEVILRCVPISNHLYFYWYRQILGQKVEFLVSFYNNEISEKSEIFDDQFSVERPDGSNFTLKIRSTKLEDSAMYFCASSEAQGYNQPQHFGDGTRLSIL.

V and J are TRBV7-9 and TRBJ2-2, with unresolved D. Trimming pared 1 base from V and 3 bases from J, leaving 6 bases between. Germline V CDR1 and CDR2: SEHNR, FQNEAQ (reference sequence). The CDR3 consists of 14 residues. The DNA of the CDR3 is TGTGCCAGCAGCTTAGGCGGAGACACCGGGGAGCTGTTTTTT. Encoded protein: CASSLGGDTGELFF.

The V gene is TRBV5-1, the J gene TRBJ2-1; D gene unclear. V shed 4 bases and J shed 6 bases, with 5 bases lying between them. This CDR3 contains 11 residues. The V gene's germline CDR1 is SGHRS and CDR2 YFSETQ. CDR3 residues: CASSRSNEQFF. The CDR3 DNA sequence: TGCGCCAGCAGCCGGTCCAATGAGCAGTTCTTC.

This clone was seen a handful of times. V usage is TRBV5-4 and J usage is TRBJ2-7; TRBD2 might be the D (6 bases). V dropped 4 bases and J dropped 6 bases, with 11 bases sitting between them. Germline loops: CDR1 SGHNT, CDR2 YYREEE (reference sequence). This CDR3 is built from 12 residues. CDR3 coding DNA: TGTGCCAGCAGCGTTGTGGGGGGCGAGCAGTACTTC. Translating gives CASSVVGGEQYF.

As concerns this clone: The same CDR3 also results from other DNA sequences found in this sample. CDR3 amino acids: CSVGGTGGNTIYF. In nucleotides, the CDR3 is TGCAGCGTCGGGGGTACAGGAGGAAACACCATATATTTT. The V call is TRBV29-1, the J call TRBJ1-3; D perhaps matches TRBD1 (5 bases). Germline V CDR1 and CDR2: SQVTM, ANQGSEA. Trimming removed 6 bases at V and 4 bases at J, with 13 bases between. This CDR3 is 13 amino acids long. Variable domain in full (rest from reference TRBV29-1 and TRBJ1-3): SAVISQKPSRDICQRGTSLTIQCQVDSQVTMMFWYRQQPGQSLTLIATANQGSEATYESGFVIDKFPISRPNLTFSTLTVSNMSPEDSSIYLCSVGGTGGNTIYFGEGSWLTVV.

The genes are TRBV4-1 and TRBJ1-5; a possible D gene is TRBD1 (5 bases). Germline values: CDR1 MGHRA, CDR2 YSYEKL. The CDR3 is 13 residues long. V gave up 1 base and J gave up 9 bases, with 10 bases separating them. CDR3 nucleotides: TGCGCCAGCAGCCAAGGTCAGGGAGGGCCCCAGCATTTT. It encodes CASSQGQGGPQHF.

This sequence joins TRBV7-8 and TRBJ2-7; 10 bases agree with TRBD2. The CDR3 sequence is 15 residues long. V lost 8 bases to trimming and J lost 5 bases; unmatched junction nucleotides: 12. Germline V gene lookup returns CDR1 SGHVS and CDR2 FQNEAQ. The DNA for the CDR3 is TGTGCCAGCGAAATGACTAGCGGGTACGGGGACGAGCAGTACTTC. Translating it yields CASEMTSGYGDEQYF.

This clone appeared once. The chain joins TRBV7-7 to TRBJ2-7, with 8 bases matching TRBD1. This CDR3 is 15 amino acids long. CDR1 SSHAT and CDR2 FNYEAQ come from the germline V gene (reference sequence). The trim removed 3 bases at V and 2 bases at J, leaving 6 bases unmatched. This CDR3 reads CASSFTGTGAYEQYF. CDR3 DNA: TGTGCCAGCAGCTTCACCGGGACAGGAGCCTACGAGCAGTACTTC.

The V call is TRBV2, the J call TRBJ1-6, with TRBD1 matching over 7 bases. The CDR3 loop spans 14 amino acids. CDR1 is SNHLY, CDR2 FYNNEI, per germline. The V gene end was trimmed by 8 bases and the J gene end by 11 bases; junction bases not matched to a gene: 12. CDR3 residues: CASHQTGIATPLHF. CDR3 in DNA: TGTGCCAGCCATCAGACAGGGATTGCTACACCCCTCCACTTT.

This chain links TRBV5-4 with TRBJ2-5, with TRBD1 identical over 8 bases. V shed 4 bases and J 5 bases; nucleotides not matched to a gene: 10. The germline gives CDR1 SGHNT, CDR2 YYREEE (reference sequence). This CDR3 is built from 15 residues. Here the CDR3 reads CASSPDRVSVETQYF. The CDR3 DNA is TGTGCCAGCAGCCCGGACAGGGTATCGGTGGAGACCCAGTACTTC.

The chain joins TRBV19 to TRBJ2-1; 9 bases are shared with TRBD2. J lost 1 base, V lost 1 base, and 2 bases had no gene match. The CDR3 length is 16 residues. Germline loops: CDR1 LNHDA, CDR2 SQIVND (reference sequence). CDR3 sequence: CASSIASGISYNEQFF. Here the CDR3 DNA reads TGTGCCAGTAGTATAGCTAGCGGGATATCCTACAATGAGCAGTTCTTC.

The J gene is TRBJ2-1, the V gene TRBV14; the D gene is possibly TRBD2 (5 bases). V was clipped by 1 base and J by 9 bases, with 10 bases between them. Germline assignment: CDR1 SGHDN and CDR2 FVKESK. This CDR3 spans 13 amino acids. In DNA form, the CDR3 reads TGTGCCAGCAGCCAAGTTCGGGGAACTGAGCAGTTCTTC. It yields the protein CASSQVRGTEQFF.

V and J are TRBV19 and TRBJ1-5; D ambiguous. Germline lookup yields CDR1 LNHDA and CDR2 SQIVND (reference sequence). Trimming removed 9 bases at V and 4 bases at J, with 16 bases between. The CDR3 length is 14 residues. The CDR3 nucleotides are TGTGCCAGCCGCCCTCGGGGAGAAAATCAGCCCCAGCATTTT. Its protein product is CASRPRGENQPQHF.

This chain uses TRBV5-1 with TRBJ2-3; TRBD2 might be the D (6 bases). This CDR3 is built from 14 residues. Germline V gene lookup returns CDR1 SGHRS and CDR2 YFSETQ. V was shortened by 0 bases and J by 3 bases, with 8 bases between the two germline ends. CDR3 residues: CASSLAGETDTQYF. The CDR3 DNA reads TGCGCCAGCAGCTTGGCGGGGGAAACAGATACGCAGTATTTT.

The J gene is TRBJ2-1, the V gene TRBV11-2; TRBD1 might be the D (5 bases). The CDR3 extends over 15 amino acids. The ends were cut back, 1 base at V and 6 bases at J, with 13 bases in the middle. Per the germline V gene, CDR1 is SGHAT and CDR2 is FQNNGV. CDR3 sequence reads: CASSLGIRVGNEQFF. The CDR3 nucleotides read TGTGCCAGCAGCTTAGGGATCAGGGTGGGCAATGAGCAGTTCTTC.

The rearrangement joins TRBV9 to TRBJ2-1; a possible D gene is TRBD2 (6 bases). With 0 bases removed from V and 3 bases from J, the gap between germline ends came to 7 bases. This CDR3 is 14 amino acids long. Looked up from germline, CDR1 is SGDLS and CDR2 is YYNGEE. CDR3 in DNA: TGTGCCAGCAGCGTAGGGGGGGACTACAATGAGCAGTTCTTC. Translation gives CASSVGGDYNEQFF.

J is TRBJ1-4 and V is TRBV13; possible D gene TRBD1, 5 bases. Germline loops: CDR1 PRHDT, CDR2 FYEKMQ (reference sequence). The CDR3 totals 15 residues. V gave up 4 bases and J gave up 5 bases, with 14 bases separating them. The CDR3 DNA reads as TGTGCCAGCAGCTACAGACAGAGTTCAAATGAAAAACTGTTTTTT. Its protein is CASSYRQSSNEKLFF.

Written as DNA, the CDR3 is TGTGCCAGCAGCTCCGCCCCAGAGGCCAAAGAGACCCAGTACTTC. Protein sequence: CASSSAPEAKETQYF. The V and J genes are TRBV9 and TRBJ2-5; D is ambiguous. Germline V gene data show CDR1 as SGDLS and CDR2 as YYNGEE. The CDR3 is 15 amino acids. The ends were cut back, 4 bases at V and 3 bases at J, with 16 bases in the middle.

The chain joins TRBV18 to TRBJ1-1; D call uncertain. The CDR3 extends over 13 amino acids. Germline loops: CDR1 KGHSH, CDR2 LQKENI. V lost 3 bases and J 0 bases, leaving 5 bases between the germline ends. The CDR3 bases are TGTGCCAGCTCACCTGAGGTGAACACTGAAGCTTTCTTT. It translates to CASSPEVNTEAFF.

The V call is TRBV7-2, the J call TRBJ2-3, with D tentatively TRBD1 (7 bases). The CDR3 is 14 amino acids. Germline values: CDR1 SGHTA, CDR2 FQGNSA. With 5 bases removed from V and 4 bases from J, the gap between germline ends came to 13 bases. The CDR3 DNA reads TGTGCCAGCAGCCCGGGGGACAGCGCAGATACGCAGTATTTT. Protein sequence: CASSPGDSADTQYF.

V usage is TRBV5-1 and J usage is TRBJ1-2, with no clear D. The CDR3 spans 14 residues. The ends were cut back, 0 bases at V and 10 bases at J, with 16 bases in the middle. CDR1 SGHRS and CDR2 YFSETQ come from the germline V gene. The DNA of the CDR3 is TGCGCCAGCAGCTTGGCCGTGGGAGAAGTGGACTACACCTTC. Its protein product is CASSLAVGEVDYTF. Full variable domain (outside the CDR3, taken from reference TRBV5-1 and TRBJ1-2): KAGVTQTPRYLIKTRGQQVTLSCSPISGHRSVSWYQQTPGQGLQFLFEYFSETQRNKGNFPGRFSGRQFSNSRSEMNVSTLELGDSALYLCASSLAVGEVDYTFGSGTRLTVV.

This chain connects TRBV7-8 to TRBJ1-6; D may be TRBD1 (5 bases). Between the trimmed V and J ends, which lost 4 bases and 5 bases, there was a span of 15 bases. The CDR3 consists of 16 residues. The germline gives CDR1 SGHVS, CDR2 FQNEAQ. The CDR3 DNA follows: TGTGCCAGCAGCTCCGCGGGACTCGGCAATAATTCACCCCTCCACTTT. Its protein is CASSSAGLGNNSPLHF.

The chain has TRBV19 and TRBJ1-5, with a weak D call TRBD1 (6 bases). The V end lost 6 bases, the J end lost 2 bases, and 14 bases lay between the germline ends. Germline CDR1 and CDR2: LNHDA and SQIVND (reference sequence). This CDR3 region has 15 residues. The CDR3 region is CASSQGRAGNQPQHF. In DNA form, the CDR3 reads TGTGCCAGTAGCCAGGGGAGGGCGGGCAATCAGCCCCAGCATTTT.